The T cell receptor beta chain described here comes from a study of blood T cell repertoires in COVID-19. Study as a whole: Samples of COVID-19 (acute and convalescent) were obtained from the United States, Italy and Spain. PBMCs, B-cell-depleted T cells, or T cells were the source of the cDNA or gDNA that made up the material.

Authors' analysis steps: Cell counts per sample came from amplifying reference gene primers. Measured with immunoSEQ multiplex PCR; TCRdb has only the in-frame clones, and not every one. The V and J calls and the clone size are those of that table, but D and trimming were determined from the DNA. This table has about 60,000 clones, around 76% appearing once. Germline CDR1 is SGHTS and CDR2 is YDEGEE. V shed 4 bases and J 7 bases; nucleotides not matched to a gene: 8. This CDR3 comprises 15 residues. The V and J genes are TRBV5-8 and TRBJ2-5; 12 nucleotides agree with TRBD2. The source is a man aged 45 to 65 with active or convalescent COVID-19. The sequencing sample was made of peripheral blood. The CDR3 DNA reads TGTGCCAGCAGCAAGTGGACTAGCGGGGACGGGACCCAGTACTTC. Translated: CASSKWTSGDGTQYF.